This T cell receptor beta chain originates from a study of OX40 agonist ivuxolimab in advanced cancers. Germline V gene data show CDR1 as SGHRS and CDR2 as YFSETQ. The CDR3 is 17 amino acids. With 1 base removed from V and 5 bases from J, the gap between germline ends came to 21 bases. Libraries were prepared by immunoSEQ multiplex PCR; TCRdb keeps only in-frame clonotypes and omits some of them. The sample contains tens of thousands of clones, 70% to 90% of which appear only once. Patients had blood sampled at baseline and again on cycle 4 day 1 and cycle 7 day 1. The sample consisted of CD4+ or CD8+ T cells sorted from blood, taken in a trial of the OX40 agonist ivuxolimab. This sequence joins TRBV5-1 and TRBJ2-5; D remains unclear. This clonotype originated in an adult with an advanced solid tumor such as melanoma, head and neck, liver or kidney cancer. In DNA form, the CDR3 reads TGCGCCAGCAGCTTGAACTTGGGCCAGGCATTGGTGGAGACCCAGTACTTC. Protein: CASSLNLGQALVETQYF.